Sequencing of this T cell receptor beta chain was carried out in a study of STAT5B mutations in CD4+ large granular lymphocyte leukemia. Regarding the study as a whole: 8/27 top patient clones versus 2/35 control clones were TRBV06-family.

Of note for this clone: What it binds is unknown.

Trimming at V came to 4 bases and at J to 4 bases, leaving 3 bases not matched to a gene. Germline assignment: CDR1 SQVTM and CDR2 ANQGSEA. The CDR3 runs 12 residues. Generated by immunoSEQ multiplex PCR, the TCRdb table keeps only in-frame clones and is missing some. Among under 40,000 clones, about 78% were seen once, and the ten largest hold over 2%. The sequence was collected from a human donor in good health. The V and J genes are TRBV29-1 and TRBJ1-2; 7 nucleotides match TRBD1. Sequencing input: CD4+ T cells from blood buffy coats. CDR3 residues: CSVVGQFYGYTF. In DNA form, the CDR3 reads TGCAGCGTTGTGGGACAGTTCTATGGCTACACCTTC. The full variable domain, rest sourced from reference TRBV29-1 and TRBJ1-2, is SAVISQKPSRDICQRGTSLTIQCQVDSQVTMMFWYRQQPGQSLTLIATANQGSEATYESGFVIDKFPISRPNLTFSTLTVSNMSPEDSSIYLCSVVGQFYGYTFGSGTRLTVV.